These T cell receptor beta chains were read from a single sample in a study of memory CD4+ T cells and cytomegalovirus serostatus. The repertoire was sequenced with immunoSEQ multiplex PCR; TCRdb's copy has only in-frame clones and lacks some. The sample yields some 50,000 clones, 77% seen once. The specimen sequenced was memory CD4+ T cells from blood. These receptors were taken from an adult in good health and CMV-seronegative. Each CDR3 is given with its conserved first and last residue. Fields, in order: D gene, clone size, V gene, J gene, CDR3 protein, CDR3 DNA. D genes are given only for firm matches. Size is stated for part of the rows, as once, few or many counts, or as a class when the clone is expanded.

TRBD2	once	TRBV10-3	TRBJ2-7	CAIRTKVAGGYEQYF	TGTGCCATCAGAACGAAGGTAGCGGGGGGTTACGAGCAGTACTTC
.	.	TRBV30	TRBJ1-3	CAWSLIGLISGNTIYF	TGTGCCTGGAGTCTTATCGGACTGATCTCTGGAAACACCATATATTTT
.	few	TRBV4-2	TRBJ2-5	CASSQDTGSVLQETQYF	TGTGCCAGCAGCCAAGATACCGGGTCGGTCCTCCAAGAGACCCAGTACTTC
.	once	TRBV9	TRBJ2-2	CASSVAVGELFF	TGTGCCAGCAGCGTAGCGGTCGGGGAGCTGTTTTTT
.	.	TRBV4-2	TRBJ2-6	CASSQERRGLLSGANVLTF	TGTGCCAGCAGCCAAGAGAGGCGGGGCCTCCTCTCTGGGGCCAACGTCCTGACTTTC
TRBD1	.	TRBV19	TRBJ1-6	CASSDGAGGPGGSPLHF	TGTGCCAGTAGTGATGGGGCAGGGGGCCCCGGTGGTTCACCCCTCCACTTT
TRBD2	.	TRBV13	TRBJ2-2	CASSLGTSGHKNTGELFF	TGTGCCAGCAGCTTAGGGACTAGCGGACATAAGAACACCGGGGAGCTGTTTTTT
TRBD2	.	TRBV7-9	TRBJ2-2	CASSRTSPNTGELFF	TGTGCCAGCAGCAGGACTAGCCCTAACACCGGGGAGCTGTTTTTT
.	.	TRBV2	TRBJ2-5	CASSAMLRETQYF	TGTGCCAGCAGTGCCATGCTAAGGGAGACCCAGTACTTC
.	.	TRBV5-1	TRBJ1-1	CASSSQGNTEAFF	TGCGCCAGCAGCTCTCAGGGGAACACTGAAGCTTTCTTT
.	few	TRBV7-7	TRBJ2-2	CASSYDSLNTGELFF	TGTGCTAGCAGTTACGACAGCCTGAACACCGGGGAGCTGTTTTTT
TRBD1	.	TRBV19	TRBJ2-7	CASSSQGMDEQYF	TGTGCCAGTAGTTCACAGGGGATGGACGAGCAGTACTTC
.	.	TRBV5-6	TRBJ1-6	CASSPLETRGNSPLHF	TGTGCCAGCAGCCCTTTAGAGACAAGGGGGAATTCACCCCTCCACTTT
.	.	TRBV4-1	TRBJ1-4	CASSRLTRATNEKLFF	TGCGCCAGCAGCCGATTAACGCGGGCAACTAATGAAAAACTGTTTTTT
TRBD1	.	TRBV5-1	TRBJ2-7	CASSLVTGQFGEQYF	TGCGCCAGCAGCTTGGTCACGGGACAGTTTGGTGAGCAGTACTTC
.	.	TRBV9	TRBJ2-2	CASSLRDTNTGELFF	TGTGCCAGCAGCCTACGGGACACTAACACCGGGGAGCTGTTTTTT
TRBD1	.	TRBV4-3	TRBJ2-7	CASSQENPRTGRNYEQYF	TGCGCCAGCAGCCAAGAGAATCCCCGGACAGGGAGAAACTACGAGCAGTACTTC
.	.	TRBV7-9	TRBJ1-3	CASSPPLSGNTIYF	TGTGCCAGCAGCCCCCCTCTTTCTGGAAACACCATATATTTT
.	.	TRBV9	TRBJ1-4	CASSVAAGGVEEKLFF	TGTGCCAGCAGCGTAGCCGCCGGGGGAGTAGAGGAAAAACTGTTTTTT
.	.	TRBV7-8	TRBJ1-1	CASSQGRTEAFF	TGTGCCAGCTCACAGGGAAGAACTGAAGCTTTCTTT
TRBD1	.	TRBV5-4	TRBJ1-2	CASSLAIGQGNGYTF	TGTGCCAGCAGCTTGGCCATTGGACAGGGGAATGGCTACACCTTC
.	few	TRBV7-8	TRBJ1-6	CASSLGYGSPLHF	TGTGCCAGCAGCCTAGGCTATGGTTCACCCCTCCACTTT
.	.	TRBV19	TRBJ2-7	CASSGTEEQYF	TGTGCCAGTAGTGGAACAGAAGAGCAGTACTTC
.	.	TRBV23-1	TRBJ1-1	CASSQHGQMNTEAFF	TGCGCCAGCAGTCAACACGGACAGATGAACACTGAAGCTTTCTTT
.	.	TRBV11-2	TRBJ1-4	CASSALPGFNEKLFF	TGTGCCAGCAGCGCCCTCCCGGGGTTTAATGAAAAACTGTTTTTT
TRBD1	few	TRBV6-6	TRBJ1-1	CASNLDRANTEAFF	TGTGCCAGCAATTTGGACAGGGCGAACACTGAAGCTTTCTTT
.	few	TRBV6-5	TRBJ1-2	CASTRGSNYGYTF	TGTGCCAGCACCAGGGGTTCTAACTATGGCTACACCTTC
TRBD1	.	TRBV30	TRBJ2-5	CAWSPRTGAIETQYF	TGTGCCTGGAGTCCCCGGACAGGGGCGATTGAGACCCAGTACTTC
.	.	TRBV19	TRBJ2-5	CASSIGGAFAETQYF	TGTGCCAGTAGTATTGGGGGGGCTTTTGCCGAGACCCAGTACTTC
.	.	TRBV5-6	TRBJ2-7	CASSVRLGGTYEQYF	TGTGCCAGCAGCGTTCGGTTGGGAGGAACCTACGAGCAGTACTTC
TRBD2	.	TRBV5-4	TRBJ2-5	CASRTQTAGGIKETQYF	TGTGCCAGCAGAACGCAGACAGCGGGGGGAATAAAAGAGACCCAGTACTTC
.	once	TRBV5-1	TRBJ1-2	CASSRTGDGGYGYTF	TGCGCCAGTTCAAGGACGGGAGACGGGGGCTATGGCTACACCTTC
TRBD1	.	TRBV4-2	TRBJ2-7	CASSQDRTGGEQYF	TGTGCCAGCAGCCAAGATCGAACAGGGGGCGAGCAGTACTTC
.	once	TRBV10-3	TRBJ1-1	CAISDYGKSTEAFF	TGTGCCATCAGTGATTACGGGAAATCCACTGAAGCTTTCTTT
TRBD2	.	TRBV11-3	TRBJ2-1	CASSSSGSSYNEQFF	TGTGCCAGCAGCTCCAGCGGGAGCTCCTACAATGAGCAGTTCTTC
.	few	TRBV30	TRBJ2-2	CAWSTKRQPNTGELFF	TGTGCCTGGAGTACGAAGAGACAGCCGAACACCGGGGAGCTGTTTTTT
.	.	TRBV19	TRBJ1-1	CASRMIVDTEAFF	TGTGCCAGTAGGATGATTGTGGACACTGAAGCTTTCTTT
.	.	TRBV30	TRBJ2-2	CAWRGKGDAGELFF	TGTGCCTGGAGGGGCAAAGGGGATGCCGGGGAGCTGTTTTTT
TRBD1	.	TRBV7-2	TRBJ1-2	CASSPHGTGDGYTF	TGTGCCAGCAGCCCGCATGGGACAGGGGATGGCTACACCTTC
TRBD1	once	TRBV6-6	TRBJ1-4	CASSKTGSGNEKLFF	TGTGCCAGCAGCAAGACAGGGAGCGGGAATGAAAAACTGTTTTTT
.	few	TRBV11-3	TRBJ2-5	CASSLGGGGGETQYF	TGTGCCAGCAGCTTAGGGGGAGGGGGTGGCGAGACCCAGTACTTC
.	.	TRBV6-1	TRBJ1-5	CASNRGADSNQPQHF	TGTGCCAGCAACCGGGGGGCAGATAGCAATCAGCCCCAGCATTTT
.	.	TRBV2	TRBJ1-3	CASSGVPGLSSGNTIYF	TGTGCCAGCAGTGGAGTTCCTGGTCTTAGCTCTGGAAACACCATATATTTT
.	few	TRBV15	TRBJ1-3	CATSRGEPSSGNTIYF	TGTGCCACCAGCAGAGGAGAACCCTCCTCTGGAAACACCATATATTTT
.	.	TRBV7-2	TRBJ2-7	CASSLEGGPYYEQYF	TGTGCCAGCAGCTTAGAGGGCGGCCCGTACTACGAGCAGTACTTC
TRBD2	.	TRBV7-7	TRBJ2-7	CASSPAGGANYEQYF	TGTGCCAGCAGCCCAGCGGGGGGGGCAAACTACGAGCAGTACTTC
.	.	TRBV5-1	TRBJ2-7	CASSLDLGRASEQYF	TGCGCCAGCAGCTTGGATTTGGGGCGCGCCTCCGAGCAGTACTTC
.	.	TRBV7-2	TRBJ1-6	CAGAENNSPLHF	TGTGCCGGGGCAGAGAATAATTCACCCCTCCACTTT
TRBD1	.	TRBV11-3	TRBJ1-1	CASADRGGTEAFF	TGTGCCAGCGCCGACAGGGGCGGAACTGAAGCTTTCTTT